This T cell receptor beta chain comes out of a study of metastatic and nonmetastatic thyroid tumors. This clone was seen ten or more times. The identical CDR3 is also encoded by other nucleotide sequences in the sample. Until they underwent thyroid surgery, no patient had received any treatment. TCRdb re-analyzed the PCR reads through MiXCR. This table holds tens of thousands of clones, 20% to 25% found once. The CDR3 is made up of 15 amino acids. Germline CDR1 MGHDK, CDR2 SYGVNS. Trimming left V 4 bases short and J 0 bases short, with 10 bases between. Sequenced material: adjacent normal tissue. The TCR was taken from a female donor with papillary thyroid cancer or a benign thyroid nodule (not recorded which). Some clones in this sample may be carry-over from other donors' samples. The rearrangement links TRBV25-1 to TRBJ1-3, with D uncertain. The CDR3 DNA sequence: TGTGCCAGCAGTGTGGCGTCAAGCTCTGGAAACACCATATATTTT. It encodes CASSVASSSGNTIYF.